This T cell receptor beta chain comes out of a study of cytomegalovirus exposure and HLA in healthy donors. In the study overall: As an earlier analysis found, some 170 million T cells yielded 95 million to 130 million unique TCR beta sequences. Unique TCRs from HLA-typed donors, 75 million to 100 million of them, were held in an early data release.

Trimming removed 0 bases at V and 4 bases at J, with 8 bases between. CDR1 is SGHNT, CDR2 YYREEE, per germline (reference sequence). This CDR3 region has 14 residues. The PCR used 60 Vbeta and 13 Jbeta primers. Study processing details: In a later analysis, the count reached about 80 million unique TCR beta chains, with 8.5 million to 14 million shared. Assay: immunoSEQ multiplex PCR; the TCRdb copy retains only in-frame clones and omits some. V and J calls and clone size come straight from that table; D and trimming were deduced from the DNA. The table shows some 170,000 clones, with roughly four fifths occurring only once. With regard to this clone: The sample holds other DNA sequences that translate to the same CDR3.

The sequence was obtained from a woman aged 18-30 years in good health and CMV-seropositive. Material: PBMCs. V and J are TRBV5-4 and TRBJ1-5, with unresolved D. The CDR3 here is CASSLGGGNQPQHF. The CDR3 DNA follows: TGTGCCAGCAGCTTGGGTGGAGGGAATCAGCCCCAGCATTTT.